Described below is a single T cell receptor (beta chain) sequence and its context. The protocol was immunoSEQ multiplex PCR, while the TCRdb copy is restricted to in-frame clones and leaves out a portion. The sample holds 65,000 to 85,000 clones, about 96% seen once. This specimen belongs to a study of technical replicates of blood from a handful of donors. The clonotype originates from a human donor in good health. Sequenced sample: T cells isolated from PBMCs.

Here the CDR3 reads CASSLDSREQYF. The CDR3 DNA sequence: TGTGCCAGCAGCCTTGACAGTAGGGAGCAGTACTTC. The chain has TRBV13 and TRBJ2-7, with a tentative D call TRBD1 (5 bases). Per the germline V gene, CDR1 is PRHDT and CDR2 is FYEKMQ (reference sequence). CDR3 length: 12 residues. V lost 5 bases to trimming and J lost 7 bases, with 12 bases between them.